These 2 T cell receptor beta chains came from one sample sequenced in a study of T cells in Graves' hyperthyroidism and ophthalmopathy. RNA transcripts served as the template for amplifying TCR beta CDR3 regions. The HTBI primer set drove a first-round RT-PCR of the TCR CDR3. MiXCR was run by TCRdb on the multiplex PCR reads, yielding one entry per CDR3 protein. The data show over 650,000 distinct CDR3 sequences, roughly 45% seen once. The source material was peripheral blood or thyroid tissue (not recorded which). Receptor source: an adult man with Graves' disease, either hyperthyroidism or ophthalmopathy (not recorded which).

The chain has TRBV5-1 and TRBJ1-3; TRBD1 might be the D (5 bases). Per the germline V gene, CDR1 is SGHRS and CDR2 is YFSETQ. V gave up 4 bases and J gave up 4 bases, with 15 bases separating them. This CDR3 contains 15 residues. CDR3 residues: CASSGRDGVGNTIYF. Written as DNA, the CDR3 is TGCGCCAGCAGCGGCCGGGACGGGGTGGGAAACACCATATATTTT.

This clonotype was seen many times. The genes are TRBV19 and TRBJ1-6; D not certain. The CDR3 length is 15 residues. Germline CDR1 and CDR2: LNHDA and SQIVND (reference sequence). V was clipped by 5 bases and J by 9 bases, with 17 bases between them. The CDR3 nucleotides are TGTGCCAGTAGTTTCCGGACGGAGGGAGGTTCACCCCTCCACTTT. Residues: CASSFRTEGGSPLHF.